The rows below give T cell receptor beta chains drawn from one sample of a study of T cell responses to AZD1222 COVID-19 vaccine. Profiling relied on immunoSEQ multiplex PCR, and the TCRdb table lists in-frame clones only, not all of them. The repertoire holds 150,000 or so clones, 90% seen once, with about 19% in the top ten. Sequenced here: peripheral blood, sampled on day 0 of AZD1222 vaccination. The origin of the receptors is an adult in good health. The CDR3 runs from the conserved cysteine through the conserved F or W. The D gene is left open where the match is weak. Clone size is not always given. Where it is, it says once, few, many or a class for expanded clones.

TGTGCCAGCTCACCAGAGGGGTCGGATTCACCCCTCCACTTT	CASSPEGSDSPLHF	TRBV18	TRBJ1-6	-	-
TGTGCCAGCTTCCCGTTATCAGGGAACTATGGCTACACCTTC	CASFPLSGNYGYTF	TRBV5-6	TRBJ1-2	-	-
TGTGCCAGCAATGACGGGGTATCCTACAATGAGCAGTTCTTC	CASNDGVSYNEQFF	TRBV2	TRBJ2-1	-	-
TGTGCCAGCAGTTTGGCGGGGCAAGGTGGTGAAAAACTGTTTTTT	CASSLAGQGGEKLFF	TRBV28	TRBJ1-4	-	-
TGTGCCAGCAGTCCCGCCTCTGGAAACACCATATATTTT	CASSPASGNTIYF	TRBV6-2/TRBV6-3	TRBJ1-3	-	-
TGTGCCATCAGTGAGTCTAGCATGAACACTGAAGCTTTCTTT	CAISESSMNTEAFF	TRBV10-3	TRBJ1-1	-	-
TGTGCCAGCAGCCCGGGCGGCGGCTACGAGCAGTACTTC	CASSPGGGYEQYF	TRBV7-3	TRBJ2-7	-	-
TGTGCCAGCAGCTTCGGAGGGACTGAAGCTTTCTTT	CASSFGGTEAFF	TRBV5-4	TRBJ1-1	-	-
TGTGCCAGCAGTAAGACAGGGAACAATCAGCCCCAGCATTTT	CASSKTGNNQPQHF	TRBV7-2	TRBJ1-5	once	TRBD1
TGCAGCGTTGAGGACGGGGCAGATACGCAGTATTTT	CSVEDGADTQYF	TRBV29-1	TRBJ2-3	-	-
TGTGCCAGCAGCCTCCGGGGGTCAGTTAAAGCCTACGAGCAGTACTTC	CASSLRGSVKAYEQYF	TRBV7-8	TRBJ2-7	-	-
TGTGCCAGCGTACGGGACTCAAATTCGGCCCAGTACTTC	CASVRDSNSAQYF	TRBV2	TRBJ2-5	-	-
TGTGCCAGCAGCTTAGGGGACGACAGCAATCAGCCCCAGCATTTT	CASSLGDDSNQPQHF	TRBV7-2	TRBJ1-5	-	-
TGTGCCAGCAGCGTAGAGGATACGCAGTATTTT	CASSVEDTQYF	TRBV9	TRBJ2-3	-	-
TGTGCCAGCAGTTACCATAGCAATGCTGAAGCTTTCTTT	CASSYHSNAEAFF	TRBV6-5	TRBJ1-1	-	-
TGTGCCACCAGTGATTTGCAGGTAACTGAAGCTTTCTTT	CATSDLQVTEAFF	TRBV24-1	TRBJ1-1	-	-